This TCR beta chain is drawn from a study of blood T cells in healthy people across ages. The use of a sample-barcoded 5' primer and a J-beta primer mix characterized a second PCR of roughly 7 to 12 cycles. TCRdb called the 5' RACE reads again in MiXCR, with one record for every CDR3 protein. This sample has about 1.4 million distinct CDR3 sequences, with 59% found just once. The specimen was blood. The source is a man younger than 35 in good health.

The CDR3 protein is CATSRDYGQGELAGANVLTF. The CDR3 DNA is TGTGCCACCAGCAGAGATTATGGACAGGGGGAGTTGGCTGGGGCCAACGTCCTGACTTTC. The chain recombines TRBV15 with TRBJ2-6, with 10 bases that match TRBD1. Germline V gene data show CDR1 as LNHNV and CDR2 as YYDKDF (reference sequence). CDR3 size: 20 residues. Trimming removed 0 bases from V and 2 bases from J; junction bases left unmatched: 10.